Listed here is a single TCR beta chain. The target antigen is unknown. Using a J-beta primer mix together with a sample-barcoded 5' primer, a second PCR was run for about 6 to 11 cycles. MiXCR, run by TCRdb on the 5' RACE reads, gives a single entry per CDR3 protein. The sample contains 540,000 or so distinct CDR3 sequences, approximately 25% of which appear only once. Germline loops: CDR1 LGHDT, CDR2 YNNKEL (reference sequence). J lost 14 bases, V lost 3 bases, and 12 bases had no gene match. This CDR3 comprises 14 residues. This sample is part of a study of blood T cells in healthy people across ages. Study-level findings and limits: Bulk PBMC profiling left naive and antigen-experienced comparisons inconclusive. While age rose, TCR beta diversity per million T cells dropped in a roughly linear way. Higher diversity and more naive CD4+ cells were features of long-lived donors, compared to aged donors.

The chain carries TRBV3-1 and TRBJ2-3, with 9 bases fitting TRBD1. The sample consisted of blood. The TCR was taken from a woman aged 70 to 79 in good health. The CDR3 here is CASSHSTLGQGRYF. The CDR3 DNA sequence: TGTGCCAGCAGCCATAGTACCTTGGGACAGGGAAGGTATTTT.